This T cell receptor (beta chain) was sequenced in a study of shared clonotypes between healthy human individuals. Points from the study as a whole: Compared with clonotypes that all four donors shared, non-shared clonotypes had lower generation probabilities. In general, naive subsets displayed greater estimated richness than memory subsets did.

Details on this clone: Its antigen is as yet unknown.

For each subset, genomic DNA was distributed in equal portions over several immunoSEQ plates. In the original analysis: ImmunoSEQ output lacked quality scores and full-length reads, limiting matched filtering. The data were produced by immunoSEQ multiplex PCR, yet TCRdb's version contains in-frame clones alone and is incomplete. V, J and clone size are those of that table, while D and trimming were read from the DNA. The table lists about 530,000 clones, 90% to 96% of them singletons. This CDR3 spans 17 amino acids. Germline assignment: CDR1 SEHNR and CDR2 FQNEAQ (reference sequence). The V gene lost 2 bases and the J gene lost 0 bases, with 11 bases spanning the gap.

The chain employs TRBV7-9 and TRBJ2-6; D possibly uses TRBD1 or TRBD2 (5 bases each). This receptor was identified in a woman between 25 and 40 years old in good health. Sequenced: naive CD4+ T cells sorted from blood. The subset: CD45RA+ positively selected. The DNA of the CDR3 is TGTGCCAGCAGCTTATCCGAGGGGCTCTCTGGGGCCAACGTCCTGACTTTC. The encoded protein is CASSLSEGLSGANVLTF.